This T cell receptor (beta chain) was recorded in a study of blood T cell repertoires in COVID-19. Study as a whole: In each case, the material was cDNA or gDNA derived from T cells, B-cell-depleted T cells, or PBMCs.

The V and J ends lost 3 bases and 6 bases respectively, with 18 bases between them. This CDR3 is built from 15 residues. Per the germline V gene, CDR1 is MGHRA and CDR2 is YSYEKL. Per the study methods: Estimated nucleated cell counts came from reference gene primer amplification. TCRdb's copy holds only in-frame clones and misses some; the assay was immunoSEQ multiplex PCR. That table furnishes V, J and clone size, whereas the DNA furnished D and trimming. The sample lists about 200,000 clones, roughly 90% occurring once. The clonotype comes from a woman in her seventies with acute or convalescent COVID-19. The sample taken for sequencing was peripheral blood. The chain recombines TRBV4-1 with TRBJ2-7; D perhaps matches TRBD1 (6 bases). CDR3 amino acids: CASSQPPPGASEQYF. The CDR3 DNA follows: TGCGCCAGCAGCCAGCCCCCCCCAGGGGCGAGCGAGCAGTACTTC.